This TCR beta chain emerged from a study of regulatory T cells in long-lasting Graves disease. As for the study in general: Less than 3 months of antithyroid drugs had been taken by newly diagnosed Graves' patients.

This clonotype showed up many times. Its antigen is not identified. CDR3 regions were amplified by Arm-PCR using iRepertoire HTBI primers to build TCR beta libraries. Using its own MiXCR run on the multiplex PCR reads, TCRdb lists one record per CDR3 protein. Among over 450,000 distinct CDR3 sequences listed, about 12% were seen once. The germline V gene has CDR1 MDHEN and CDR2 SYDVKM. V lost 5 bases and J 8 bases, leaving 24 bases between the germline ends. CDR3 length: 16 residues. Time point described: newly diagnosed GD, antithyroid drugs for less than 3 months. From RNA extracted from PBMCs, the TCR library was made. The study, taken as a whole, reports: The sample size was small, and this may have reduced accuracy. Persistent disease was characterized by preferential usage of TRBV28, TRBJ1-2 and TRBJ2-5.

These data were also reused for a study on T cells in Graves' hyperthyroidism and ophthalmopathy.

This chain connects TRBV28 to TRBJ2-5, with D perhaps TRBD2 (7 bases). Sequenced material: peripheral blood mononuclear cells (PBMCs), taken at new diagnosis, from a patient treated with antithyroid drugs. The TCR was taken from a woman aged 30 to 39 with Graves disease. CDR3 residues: CASSPTGTLSAGTQYF. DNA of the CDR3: TGTGCCAGCAGTCCAACCGGGACACTCTCAGCGGGAACCCAGTACTTC.